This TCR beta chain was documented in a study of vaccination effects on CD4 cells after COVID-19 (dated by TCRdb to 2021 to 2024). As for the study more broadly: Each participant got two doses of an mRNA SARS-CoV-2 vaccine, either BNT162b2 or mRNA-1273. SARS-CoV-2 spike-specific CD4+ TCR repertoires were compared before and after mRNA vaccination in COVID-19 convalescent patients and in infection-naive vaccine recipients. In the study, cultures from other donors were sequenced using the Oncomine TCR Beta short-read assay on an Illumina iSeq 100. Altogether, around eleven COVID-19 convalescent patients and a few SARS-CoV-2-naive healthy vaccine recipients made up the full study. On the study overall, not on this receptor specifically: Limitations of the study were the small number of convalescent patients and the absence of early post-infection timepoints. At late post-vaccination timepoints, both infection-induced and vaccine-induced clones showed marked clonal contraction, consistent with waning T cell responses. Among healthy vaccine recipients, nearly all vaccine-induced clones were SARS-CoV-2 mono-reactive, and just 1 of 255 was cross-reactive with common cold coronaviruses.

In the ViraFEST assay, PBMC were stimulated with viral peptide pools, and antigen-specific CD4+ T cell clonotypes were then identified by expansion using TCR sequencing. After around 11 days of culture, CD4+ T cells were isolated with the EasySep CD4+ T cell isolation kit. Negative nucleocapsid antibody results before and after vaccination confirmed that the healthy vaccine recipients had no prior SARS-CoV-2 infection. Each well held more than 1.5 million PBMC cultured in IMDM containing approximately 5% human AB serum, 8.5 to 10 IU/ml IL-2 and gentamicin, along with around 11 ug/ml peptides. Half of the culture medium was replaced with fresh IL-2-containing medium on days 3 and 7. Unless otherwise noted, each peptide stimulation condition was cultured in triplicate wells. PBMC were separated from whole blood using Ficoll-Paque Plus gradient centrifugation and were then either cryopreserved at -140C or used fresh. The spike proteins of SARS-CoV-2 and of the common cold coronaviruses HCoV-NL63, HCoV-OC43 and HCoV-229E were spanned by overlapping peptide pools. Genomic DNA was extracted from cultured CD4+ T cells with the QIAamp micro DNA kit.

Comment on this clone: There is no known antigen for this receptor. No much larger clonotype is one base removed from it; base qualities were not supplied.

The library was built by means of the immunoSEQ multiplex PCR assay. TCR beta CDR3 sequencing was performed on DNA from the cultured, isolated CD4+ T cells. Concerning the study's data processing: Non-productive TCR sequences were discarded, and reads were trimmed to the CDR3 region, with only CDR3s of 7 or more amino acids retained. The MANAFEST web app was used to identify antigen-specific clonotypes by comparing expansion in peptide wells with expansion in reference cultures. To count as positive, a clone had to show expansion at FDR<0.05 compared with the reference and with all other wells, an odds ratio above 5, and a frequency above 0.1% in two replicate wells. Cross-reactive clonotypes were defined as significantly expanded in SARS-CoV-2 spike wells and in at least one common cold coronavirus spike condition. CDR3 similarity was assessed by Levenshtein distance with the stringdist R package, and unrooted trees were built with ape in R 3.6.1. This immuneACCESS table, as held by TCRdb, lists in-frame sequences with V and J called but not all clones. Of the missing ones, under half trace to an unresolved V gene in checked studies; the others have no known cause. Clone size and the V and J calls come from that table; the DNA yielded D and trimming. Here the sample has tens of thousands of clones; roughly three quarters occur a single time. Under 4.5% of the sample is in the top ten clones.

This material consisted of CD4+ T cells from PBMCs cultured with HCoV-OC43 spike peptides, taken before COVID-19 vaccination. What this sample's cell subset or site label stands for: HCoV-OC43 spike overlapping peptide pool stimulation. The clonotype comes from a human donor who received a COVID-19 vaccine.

The DNA reads as follows: TGTGCCAGCAGCTCCCGGTTTAGCGGGGGGGCTCAGCAGTTCTTC. The translation is CASSSRFSGGAQQFF. In this chain, TRBV7-2 is recombined with TRBJ2-1, with 11 bases matching TRBD2. Taken from the germline V gene, the CDR1 and CDR2 loops are SGHTA and FQGNSA. From V the trimming removes 4 bases and from J it removes 11 bases, while the gene matches leave 10 bases of the junction unaccounted for. Including cysteine and phenylalanine, the CDR3 has 15 amino acids. Only the CDR3 part of the read is kept: 45 bases, read in frame from the first base. Where the CDR3 stops, the reference TRBV7-2 and TRBJ2-1 genes take over; the full variable domain is GAGVSQSPSNKVTEKGKDVELRCDPISGHTALYWYRQSLGQGLEFLIYFQGNSAPDKSGLPSDRFSAERTGGSVSTLTIQRTQQEDSAVYLCASSSRFSGGAQQFFGPGTRLTVL.